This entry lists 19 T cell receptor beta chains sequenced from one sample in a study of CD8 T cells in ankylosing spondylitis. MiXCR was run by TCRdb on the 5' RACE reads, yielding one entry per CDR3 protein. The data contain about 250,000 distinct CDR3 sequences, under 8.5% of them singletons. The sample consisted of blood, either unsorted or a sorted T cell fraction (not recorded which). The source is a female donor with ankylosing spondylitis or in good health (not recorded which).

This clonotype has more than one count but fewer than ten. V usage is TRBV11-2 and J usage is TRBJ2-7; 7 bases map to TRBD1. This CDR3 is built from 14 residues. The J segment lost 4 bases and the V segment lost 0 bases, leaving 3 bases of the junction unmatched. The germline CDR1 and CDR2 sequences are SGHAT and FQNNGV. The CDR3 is CASSLEGQSYEQYF. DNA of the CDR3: TGTGCCAGCAGCTTAGAGGGACAGAGTTACGAGCAGTACTTC.

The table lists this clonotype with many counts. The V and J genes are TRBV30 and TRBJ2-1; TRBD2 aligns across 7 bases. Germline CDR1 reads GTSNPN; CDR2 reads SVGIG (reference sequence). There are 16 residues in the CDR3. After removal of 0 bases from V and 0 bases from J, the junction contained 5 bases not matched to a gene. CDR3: CAWSVGLADSYNEQFF. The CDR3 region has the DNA TGTGCCTGGAGTGTAGGGCTAGCGGACTCCTACAATGAGCAGTTCTTC.

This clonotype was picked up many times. The CDR3 reads CSFREGASEQFF. In DNA, the CDR3 is TGCAGCTTTCGGGAGGGGGCGAGTGAGCAGTTCTTC. This chain uses TRBV29-1 with TRBJ2-1; maybe TRBD2 (8 bases). The germline V gene encodes CDR1 SQVTM and CDR2 ANQGSEA. The CDR3 totals 12 residues. Between the trimmed V and J ends, which lost 8 bases and 9 bases, there was a span of 17 bases.

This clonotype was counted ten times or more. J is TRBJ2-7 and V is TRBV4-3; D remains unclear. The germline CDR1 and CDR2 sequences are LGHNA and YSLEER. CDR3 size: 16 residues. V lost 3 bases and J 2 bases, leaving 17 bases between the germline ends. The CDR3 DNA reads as TGCGCCAGCAGCCAGGATAACGAATTGACCACCTACGAGCAGTACTTC. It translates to CASSQDNELTTYEQYF.

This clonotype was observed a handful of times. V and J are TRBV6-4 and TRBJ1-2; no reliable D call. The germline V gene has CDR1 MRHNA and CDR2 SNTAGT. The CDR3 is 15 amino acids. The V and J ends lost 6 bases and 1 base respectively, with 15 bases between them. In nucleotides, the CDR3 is TGTGCCAGCAGCCCGCGGACCCACCTTAACTATGGCTACACCTTC. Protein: CASSPRTHLNYGYTF.

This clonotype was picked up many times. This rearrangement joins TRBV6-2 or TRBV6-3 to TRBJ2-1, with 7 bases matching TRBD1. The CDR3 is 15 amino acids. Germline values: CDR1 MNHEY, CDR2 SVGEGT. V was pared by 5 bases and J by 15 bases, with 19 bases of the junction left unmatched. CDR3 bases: TGTGCCAGCAGTGCTCGACAGGGTAGGATTACCCTATTGTTCTTC. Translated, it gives CASSARQGRITLLFF.

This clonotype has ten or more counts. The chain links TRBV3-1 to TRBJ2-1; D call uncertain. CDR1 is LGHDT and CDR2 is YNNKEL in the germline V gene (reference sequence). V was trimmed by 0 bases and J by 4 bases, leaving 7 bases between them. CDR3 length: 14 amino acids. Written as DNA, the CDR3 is TGTGCCAGCAGCCAAGATCGCAAATACAATGAGCAGTTCTTC. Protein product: CASSQDRKYNEQFF.

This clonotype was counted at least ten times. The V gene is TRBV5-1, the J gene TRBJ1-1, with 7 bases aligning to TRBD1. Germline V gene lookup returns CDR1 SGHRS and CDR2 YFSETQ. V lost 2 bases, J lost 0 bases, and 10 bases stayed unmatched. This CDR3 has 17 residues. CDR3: CASSLTGTASLNTEAFF. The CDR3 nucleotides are TGCGCCAGCAGCTTAACCGGGACAGCAAGCTTGAACACTGAAGCTTTCTTT.

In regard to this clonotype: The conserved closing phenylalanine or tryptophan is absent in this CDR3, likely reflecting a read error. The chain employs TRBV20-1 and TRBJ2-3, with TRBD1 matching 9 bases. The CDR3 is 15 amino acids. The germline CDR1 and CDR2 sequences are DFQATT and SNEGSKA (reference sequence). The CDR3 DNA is TGCAGTGCCAGCCCGGACAGGGGTCCAGGAGATATGCAGTATATT. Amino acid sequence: CSASPDRGPGDMQYI.

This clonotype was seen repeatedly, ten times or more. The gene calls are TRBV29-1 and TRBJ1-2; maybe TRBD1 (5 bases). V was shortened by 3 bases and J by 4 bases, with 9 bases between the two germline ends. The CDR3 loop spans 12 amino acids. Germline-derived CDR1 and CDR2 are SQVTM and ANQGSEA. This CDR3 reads CSVEGRGYGYTF. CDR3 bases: TGCAGCGTTGAGGGACGGGGCTATGGCTACACCTTC.

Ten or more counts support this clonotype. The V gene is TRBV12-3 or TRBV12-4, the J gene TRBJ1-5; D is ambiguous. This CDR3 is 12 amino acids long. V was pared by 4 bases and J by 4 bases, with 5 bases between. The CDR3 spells CASSSTNQPQHF. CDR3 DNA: TGTGCCAGCAGTTCTACGAATCAGCCCCAGCATTTT.

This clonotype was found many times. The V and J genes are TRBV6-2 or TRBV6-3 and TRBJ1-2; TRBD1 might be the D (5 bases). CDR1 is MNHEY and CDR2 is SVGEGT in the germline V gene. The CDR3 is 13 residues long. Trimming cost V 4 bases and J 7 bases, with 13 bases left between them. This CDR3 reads CASSSGRLSGYTF. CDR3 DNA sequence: TGTGCCAGCAGTTCGGGACGGTTAAGTGGCTACACCTTC.

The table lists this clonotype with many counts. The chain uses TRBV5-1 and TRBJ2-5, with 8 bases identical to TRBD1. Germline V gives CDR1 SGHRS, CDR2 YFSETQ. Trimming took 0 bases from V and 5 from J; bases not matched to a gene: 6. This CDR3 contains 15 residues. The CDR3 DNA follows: TGCGCCAGCAGCTTGGGGCCGACAGGGGACGAGACCCAGTACTTC. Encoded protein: CASSLGPTGDETQYF.

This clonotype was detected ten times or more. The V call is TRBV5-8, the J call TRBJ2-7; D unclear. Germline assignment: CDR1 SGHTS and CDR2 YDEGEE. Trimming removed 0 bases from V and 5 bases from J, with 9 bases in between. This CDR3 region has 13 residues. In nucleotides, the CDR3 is TGTGCCAGCAGCTTGGTTGGTCTTCACGAGCAGTACTTC. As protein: CASSLVGLHEQYF.

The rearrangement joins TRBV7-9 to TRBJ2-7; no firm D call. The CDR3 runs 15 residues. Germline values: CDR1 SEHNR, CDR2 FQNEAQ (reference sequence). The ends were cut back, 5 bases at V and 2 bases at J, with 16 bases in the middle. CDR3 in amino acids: CASSDPMGLAYEQYF. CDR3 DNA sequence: TGTGCCAGCAGCGACCCCATGGGTCTGGCCTACGAGCAGTACTTC.

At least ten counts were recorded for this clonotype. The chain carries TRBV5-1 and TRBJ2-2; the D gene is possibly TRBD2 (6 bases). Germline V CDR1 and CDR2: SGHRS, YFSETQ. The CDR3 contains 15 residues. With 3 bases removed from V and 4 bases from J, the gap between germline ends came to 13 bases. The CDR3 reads CASSYGGGVTGELFF. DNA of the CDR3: TGCGCCAGCAGCTATGGGGGAGGAGTCACCGGGGAGCTGTTTTTT.

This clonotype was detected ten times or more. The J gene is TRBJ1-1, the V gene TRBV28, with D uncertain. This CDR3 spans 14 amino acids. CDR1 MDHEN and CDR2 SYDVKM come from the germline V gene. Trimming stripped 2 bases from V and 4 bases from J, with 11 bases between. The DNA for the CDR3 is TGTGCCAGCAGTTTAGGAGGAGTGGGCACTGAAGCTTTCTTT. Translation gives CASSLGGVGTEAFF.

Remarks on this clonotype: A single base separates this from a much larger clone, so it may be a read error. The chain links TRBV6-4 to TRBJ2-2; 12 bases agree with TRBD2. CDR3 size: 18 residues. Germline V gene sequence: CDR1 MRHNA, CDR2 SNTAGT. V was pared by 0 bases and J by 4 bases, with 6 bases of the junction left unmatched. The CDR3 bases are TGTGCCAGCAGTGACTCCCCGGGACTAGCGGGCCTCACCGGGGAGCTGTTTTTT. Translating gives CASSDSPGLAGLTGELFF.

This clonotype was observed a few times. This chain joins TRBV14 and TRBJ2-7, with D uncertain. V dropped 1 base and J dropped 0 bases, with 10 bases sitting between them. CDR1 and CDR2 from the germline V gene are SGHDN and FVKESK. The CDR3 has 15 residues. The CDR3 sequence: CASSQAGTLSYEQYF. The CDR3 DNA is TGTGCCAGCAGCCAAGCGGGCACGCTCTCCTACGAGCAGTACTTC.